The 10 T cell receptor beta chains below all came from one sample that was sequenced in a study of blood T cell repertoires in COVID-19. Profiled with immunoSEQ multiplex PCR; TCRdb holds only in-frame clones, not every one. This sample has 75,000 to 85,000 clones, with roughly 86% found just once. Material: peripheral blood. The receptors were gathered from a human donor in a cohort sampled during active COVID-19.

This rearrangement joins TRBV6-5 to TRBJ1-1, with a weak D call TRBD1 (5 bases). Germline V gene lookup returns CDR1 MNHEY and CDR2 SVGAGI. The CDR3 is 13 amino acids. Deletions cut 6 bases from V and 6 bases from J, with 14 bases between. The CDR3 DNA is TGTGCCAGCAGCGAGGCAGGGTCCCCTGAAGCTTTCTTT. Amino acid sequence: CASSEAGSPEAFF.

The chain carries TRBV2 and TRBJ2-4; 8 nucleotides match TRBD2. Germline lookup yields CDR1 SNHLY and CDR2 FYNNEI. With V trimmed by 8 bases and J by 4 bases, 13 bases remained unmatched. This CDR3 is built from 16 residues. CDR3 in DNA: TGTGCCAGCCGGGGAGCGGGGGCGAGTCTGAAAAACATTCAGTACTTC. This encodes CASRGAGASLKNIQYF.

The V gene is TRBV7-6, the J gene TRBJ1-6, with D possibly being TRBD1 (6 bases). The germline V gene has CDR1 SGHVS and CDR2 FNYEAQ. V shed 3 bases and J shed 8 bases, with 14 bases lying between them. The CDR3 is 15 amino acids. CDR3 sequence reads: CASSFEDSSDSPLHF. Written as DNA, the CDR3 is TGTGCCAGCAGCTTCGAGGACAGTTCTGATTCACCCCTCCACTTT.

The chain recombines TRBV9 with TRBJ2-1; a possible D gene is TRBD2 (6 bases). Germline V gene lookup returns CDR1 SGDLS and CDR2 YYNGEE. V lost 4 bases to trimming and J lost 12 bases, with 17 bases between them. This CDR3 region has 13 residues. The CDR3 sequence is CASSRTQGSGQFF. CDR3 in DNA: TGTGCCAGCAGCCGAACCCAGGGTAGCGGGCAGTTCTTC.

This rearrangement joins TRBV5-1 to TRBJ2-1; D might be TRBD2 (6 bases). Germline values: CDR1 SGHRS, CDR2 YFSETQ. V lost 0 bases to trimming and J lost 5 bases, with 9 bases between them. The CDR3 is 14 residues long. The CDR3 region has the DNA TGCGCCAGCAGCTTGGGTGGACTAAACAATGAGCAGTTCTTC. It yields the protein CASSLGGLNNEQFF.

A single count supports this clone. The chain combines TRBV7-6 with TRBJ2-2; TRBD1 aligns across 8 bases. This CDR3 has 14 amino acids. Germline trimming cut 4 bases from V and 7 bases from J; bases unmatched to any gene: 5. Germline CDR1 and CDR2: SGHVS and FNYEAQ. The CDR3 region is CASSSRGQGGELFF. The CDR3, as DNA: TGTGCCAGCAGCTCCAGGGGGCAGGGCGGGGAGCTGTTTTTT. The entire variable domain, with the rest obtained from reference TRBV7-6 and TRBJ2-2, is as follows: GAGVSQSPRYKVTKRGQDVALRCDPISGHVSLYWYRQALGQGPEFLTYFNYEAQQDKSGLPNDRFSAERPEGSISTLTIQRTEQRDSAMYRCASSSRGQGGELFFGEGSRLTVL.

This clone has only one observation. This chain joins TRBV12-3 or TRBV12-4 and TRBJ2-7; weak D call: TRBD1 (6 bases). The CDR3 loop spans 12 amino acids. Trimming shortened V by 6 bases and J by 4 bases, and 10 bases separated the two germline ends. CDR3 in DNA: TGTGCCAGCAGCGCAGGGGTATACGAGCAGTACTTC. Translated: CASSAGVYEQYF.

The chain employs TRBV6-5 and TRBJ1-1; no definite D call. V shed 8 bases and J shed 0 bases, with 13 bases lying between them. Germline V gene data show CDR1 as MNHEY and CDR2 as SVGAGI. The length of the CDR3 is 14 residues. CDR3 sequence (DNA): TGTGCCAGCCGACGGACGGGGATGAACACTGAAGCTTTCTTT. It is translated as CASRRTGMNTEAFF.

This chain links TRBV7-2 with TRBJ2-7, with a tentative D call TRBD1 (5 bases). The V gene lost 1 base and the J gene lost 5 bases, with 15 bases spanning the gap. The length of the CDR3 is 15 residues. The V gene's germline CDR1 is SGHTA and CDR2 FQGNSA. CDR3 coding DNA: TGTGCCAGCAGCTTAGAGGTGGGCAGGGTCCACGAGCAGTACTTC. This codes for CASSLEVGRVHEQYF.

The sample holds one count of this clone. J is TRBJ1-5 and V is TRBV6-1; unclear D gene. The CDR3 runs 13 residues. In germline, CDR1 is MNHNS, CDR2 SASEGT. The V end was cut by 2 bases, the J end by 9 bases, with 11 bases between. The DNA of the CDR3 is TGTGCCAGCAGTGAAACCCAGTCTCTGCCCCAGCATTTT. It translates to CASSETQSLPQHF.